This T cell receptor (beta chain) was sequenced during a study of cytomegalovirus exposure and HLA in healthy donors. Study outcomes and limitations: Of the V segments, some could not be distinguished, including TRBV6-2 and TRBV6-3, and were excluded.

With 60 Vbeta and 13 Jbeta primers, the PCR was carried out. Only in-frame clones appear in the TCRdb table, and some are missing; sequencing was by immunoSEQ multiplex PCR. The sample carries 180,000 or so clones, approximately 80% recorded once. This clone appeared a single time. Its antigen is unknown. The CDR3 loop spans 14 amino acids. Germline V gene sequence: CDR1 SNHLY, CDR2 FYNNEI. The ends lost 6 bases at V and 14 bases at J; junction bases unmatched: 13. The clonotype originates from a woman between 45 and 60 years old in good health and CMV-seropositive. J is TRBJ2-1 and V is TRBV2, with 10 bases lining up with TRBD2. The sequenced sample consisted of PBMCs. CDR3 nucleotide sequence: TGTGCCAGCAGCAGGGGGCTAGCGGGGGCATGGGAGTTCTTC. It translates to CASSRGLAGAWEFF.